The T cell receptor (beta chain) under discussion was sequenced for a study of blood T cell repertoires in COVID-19. The overall study: T cells, B-cell-depleted T cells, or PBMCs supplied cDNA or gDNA.

This clone has a single count. V gave up 9 bases and J gave up 2 bases; unmatched junction bases: 5. CDR1 and CDR2 from the germline V gene are SGHRS and YFSETQ. The length of the CDR3 is 14 residues. Libraries were prepared by immunoSEQ multiplex PCR; TCRdb keeps only in-frame clonotypes and omits some of them. The data hold just over 90,000 clones, with around 88% observed a single time. The sequence was obtained from a woman of 80 years or more with acute or convalescent COVID-19. The sample consisted of peripheral blood. J is TRBJ1-2 and V is TRBV5-1; 12 nucleotides agree with TRBD1. This CDR3 is CATSGTGGNYGYTF. Written as DNA, the CDR3 is TGCGCCACCTCCGGGACAGGGGGCAACTATGGCTACACCTTC.